The 28 T cell receptor beta chains given below trace back to one sample, sequenced in a study of metastatic and nonmetastatic thyroid tumors. TCRdb re-called clones from the PCR reads using MiXCR. The sample records about 7,600 clones, 27% being singletons. No treatment of any kind had been given to any patient before thyroid surgery. Specimen: adjacent normal tissue. The origin of the receptors is a female donor with papillary thyroid cancer or a benign thyroid nodule (not recorded which). Some clones in this sample may be carry-over from other donors' samples.

The chain combines TRBV7-8 with TRBJ1-5; 7 nucleotides agree with TRBD1. CDR3 length: 15 amino acids. J gave up 2 bases and V 6 bases, and 7 bases lay outside the gene matches. Looked up from germline, CDR1 is SGHVS and CDR2 is FQNEAQ. The CDR3, as DNA: TGTGCCAGCAGTCTGCAGGGGGATCGCAATCAGCCCCAGCATTTT. Protein product: CASSLQGDRNQPQHF.

This clone was detected ten times or more. In the same sample, other DNA sequences code for this CDR3. The chain employs TRBV18 and TRBJ2-7; TRBD1 matches 7 bases. Losses at the gene ends were 6 bases for V and 5 bases for J; bases not matched to a gene: 7. This CDR3 region has 13 residues. Per the germline V gene, CDR1 is KGHSH and CDR2 is LQKENI. CDR3 bases: TGTGCCAGCTCCCGGACAGGCCTGGACGAGCAGTACGTC. Its protein product is CASSRTGLDEQYV.

This clone was recorded a few times. In the same sample, other DNA sequences code for this CDR3. The chain uses TRBV11-2 and TRBJ1-3; no clear D. The germline CDR1 and CDR2 sequences are SGHAT and FQNNGV. The V end was cut by 2 bases, the J end by 1 base, with 6 bases between. The CDR3 is 14 amino acids. The CDR3 loop is CASSLWGSGNTIYF. The CDR3 DNA reads as TGTGCCAGCAGCTTATGGGGTTCTGGAAACACCATATATTTT.

This clone is judged large (0.1 to 1%). CDR3 amino acids: CASSRRTGFDGYTF. DNA of the CDR3: TGTGCCAGCAGTCGCAGGACAGGTTTCGATGGCTACACCTTC. The chain joins TRBV27 to TRBJ1-2; 7 positions match TRBD1. Germline values: CDR1 MNHEY, CDR2 SMNVEV (reference sequence). This CDR3 has 14 residues. With 5 bases clipped from V and 6 bases from J, the junction kept 9 bases outside the gene matches.

This clone came up a few times. The rearrangement links TRBV27 to TRBJ2-7; possibly TRBD2 for D (7 bases). The CDR3 totals 13 residues. Trimming left V 6 bases short and J 9 bases short, with 18 bases between. From germline, CDR1 is MNHEY and CDR2 SMNVEV (reference sequence). This CDR3 reads CASRRGRGPLQYV. For the CDR3, the DNA is TGTGCCAGCAGAAGGGGGAGGGGACCGTTGCAGTACGTC.

This clone was counted ten times or more. The V call is TRBV19, the J call TRBJ1-1; maybe TRBD1 (5 bases). This CDR3 contains 13 residues. Between the trimmed V and J ends, which lost 5 bases and 7 bases, there was a span of 14 bases. Germline V lookup: CDR1 LNHDA, CDR2 SQIVND (reference sequence). DNA for the CDR3: TGTGCCAGTAGTTTCGGGGGACGGCTTGAAGCTTTCTTT. Translating it yields CASSFGGRLEAFF. Combining the CDR3 with reference TRBV19 and TRBJ1-1 gives the whole variable domain DGGITQSPKYLFRKEGQNVTLSCEQNLNHDAMYWYRQDPGQGLRLIYYSQIVNDFQKGDIAEGYSVSREKKESFPLTVTSAQKNPTAFYLCASSFGGRLEAFFGQGTRLTVV.

This clone was seen a few times. This is likely a read error, given that the CDR3 carries no conserved phenylalanine or tryptophan at its end. The CDR3 region is CASSLAGQGADTQYY. CDR3 bases: TGTGCCAGCAGCTTAGCCGGGCAGGGGGCTGATACCCAGTACTAC. V and J are TRBV7-8 and TRBJ2-5; 8 nucleotides align to TRBD1. V lost 0 bases, J lost 8 bases, and 8 bases stayed unmatched. CDR1 is SGHVS, CDR2 FQNEAQ, per germline. The CDR3 totals 15 residues.

Worth noting for this clone: Germline is not matched at one junction end, which may reflect a read error. V and J are TRBV2 and TRBJ2-7; 10 nucleotides line up with TRBD1. The CDR3 covers 13 residues. The germline gives CDR1 SNHLY, CDR2 FYNNEI. The CDR3 DNA reads as TGTGCCAGCAAAGGGACAGGGGTGTACGCGCAGTACTTC. As protein: CASKGTGVYAQYF. Filled out from reference TRBV2 and TRBJ2-7, the complete variable domain reads EPEVTQTPSHQVTQMGQEVILRCVPISNHLYFYWYRQILGQKVEFLVSFYNNEISEKSEIFDDQFSVERPDGSNFTLKIRSTKLEDSAMYFCASKGTGVYAQYFGPGTRLTVT.

This chain uses TRBV11-3 with TRBJ1-5; TRBD1 is a possible D gene (5 bases). This CDR3 is built from 13 residues. CDR1 is SGHNT, CDR2 YENEEA, per germline. With 1 base removed from V and 4 bases from J, the gap between germline ends came to 5 bases. The CDR3 DNA sequence: TGTGCCAGCAGCTTAGGGACAAATCAGCCCCAGCATTTT. Translating gives CASSLGTNQPQHF.

There are many counts of this clone. The chain couples TRBV9 to TRBJ2-1; maybe TRBD2 (6 bases). Trimming removed 3 bases at V and 0 bases at J, with 10 bases between. Germline CDR1 is SGDLS and CDR2 is YYNGEE. The CDR3 runs to 15 residues. DNA for the CDR3: TGTGCCAGCAGCGCCGGGAGTTTCTCCTACAATGAGCAGTTCTTC. It is translated as CASSAGSFSYNEQFF.

This clone was observed a single time. This chain connects TRBV11-2 to TRBJ2-5; no clear D. The CDR3 has 13 amino acids. Germline V gene data show CDR1 as SGHAT and CDR2 as FQNNGV. V was shortened by 8 bases and J by 1 base, with 11 bases between the two germline ends. The CDR3 DNA follows: TGTGCCAGCTTTCCCGGTCCCCAAGAGACCCAGTACTTC. Its translation: CASFPGPQETQYF. The variable domain in full, completed from reference TRBV11-2 and TRBJ2-5, reads EAGVAQSPRYKIIEKRQSVAFWCNPISGHATLYWYQQILGQGPKLLIQFQNNGVVDDSQLPKDRFSAERLKGVDSTLKIQPAKLEDSAVYLCASFPGPQETQYFGPGTRLLVL.

This clone was seen at least ten times. The chain links TRBV20-1 to TRBJ2-5; D is ambiguous. Per the germline V gene, CDR1 is DFQATT and CDR2 is SNEGSKA (reference sequence). CDR3 length: 13 residues. Trimming removed 0 bases at V and 5 bases at J, with 10 bases between. The CDR3 here is CSARDFLSETQYF. The CDR3 DNA reads as TGCAGTGCTAGAGACTTCCTCTCGGAGACCCAGTACTTC.

This clone was counted ten times or more. J is TRBJ2-1 and V is TRBV5-6; 14 nucleotides line up with TRBD2. The germline V gene has CDR1 SGHDT and CDR2 YYEEEE. This CDR3 is 15 amino acids long. With 0 bases clipped from V and 9 bases from J, the junction kept 2 bases outside the gene matches. The CDR3 bases are TGTGCCAGCAGCTTGGAGACTAGCGGGGGGGTTGAGCAGTTCTTC. This codes for CASSLETSGGVEQFF.

The rearrangement uses TRBV5-1 and TRBJ1-6; D is ambiguous. Per the germline V gene, CDR1 is SGHRS and CDR2 is YFSETQ. This CDR3 is 15 amino acids long. V lost 0 bases to trimming and J lost 6 bases, with 10 bases between them. CDR3 nucleotide sequence: TGCGCCAGCAGCTTGGGGGTGGGCACTAATTCACCCCTCCACTTT. As protein: CASSLGVGTNSPLHF.

The chain carries TRBV5-1 and TRBJ1-1, with D possibly matching TRBD1 (5 bases). The CDR3 has 15 amino acids. The germline gives CDR1 SGHRS, CDR2 YFSETQ. The ends were cut back, 1 base at V and 4 bases at J, with 14 bases in the middle. Here the CDR3 reads CASSLTGTERTEAFF. As DNA, the CDR3 is TGCGCCAGCAGCTTGACAGGTACGGAGCGCACTGAAGCTTTCTTT.

The table lists this clone with many counts. The genes are TRBV5-6 and TRBJ1-4; D is uncertain. The CDR3 totals 13 residues. The V end lost 1 base, the J end lost 8 bases, and 9 bases lay between the germline ends. Germline assignment: CDR1 SGHDT and CDR2 YYEEEE. CDR3 nucleotide sequence: TGTGCCAGCAGCTTGAAGTCGGAAGAAAAACTGTTTTTT. Its protein product is CASSLKSEEKLFF. Complete variable domain (other parts from reference TRBV5-6 and TRBJ1-4): DAGVTQSPTHLIKTRGQQVTLRCSPKSGHDTVSWYQQALGQGPQFIFQYYEEEERQRGNFPDRFSGHQFPNYSSELNVNALLLGDSALYLCASSLKSEEKLFFGSGTQLSVL.

This clone was detected only a few times. The V and J genes are TRBV2 and TRBJ2-1; D is perhaps TRBD1 (6 bases). V shed 4 bases and J shed 8 bases, with 9 bases lying between them. CDR1 is SNHLY, CDR2 FYNNEI, per germline. The length of the CDR3 is 12 residues. The CDR3 reads CASSASGDEQFF. The CDR3 nucleotides read TGTGCCAGCAGTGCCTCAGGGGATGAGCAGTTCTTC.

The V call is TRBV6-6, the J call TRBJ2-1; 7 bases match TRBD2. Germline loops: CDR1 MNHNY, CDR2 SVGAGI (reference sequence). Trimming at V came to 2 bases and at J to 8 bases, leaving 18 bases not matched to a gene. The CDR3 extends over 18 amino acids. The CDR3 nucleotides are TGTGCCAGCAGTTACGGTTTAAGGGGCGGGAGAAAAGCTCATGAGCAGTTCTTC. This gives the protein CASSYGLRGGRKAHEQFF.

This chain uses TRBV20-1 with TRBJ2-7; TRBD2 matches at 13 bases. CDR3 length: 12 residues. The germline gives CDR1 DFQATT, CDR2 SNEGSKA (reference sequence). Trimming at V came to 8 bases and at J to 7 bases, leaving 5 bases not matched to a gene. For the CDR3, the DNA is TGCAGTTCGGGACTAGCGGGATTGGAGCAGTACTTC. It translates to CSSGLAGLEQYF.

This clone was counted many times. J is TRBJ1-4 and V is TRBV14; D is undetermined. CDR3 size: 13 residues. Germline V gene lookup returns CDR1 SGHDN and CDR2 FVKESK. V lost 3 bases and J 7 bases, leaving 9 bases between the germline ends. In DNA form, the CDR3 reads TGTGCCAGCAGCCATAGAATTAGTGAAAAACTGTTTTTT. It is translated as CASSHRISEKLFF.

Of note for this clone: Other nucleotide sequences from this sample produce the same CDR3. The chain uses TRBV28 and TRBJ1-6; weak D call: TRBD1 (6 bases). Trimming took 8 bases from V and 6 from J, leaving 17 bases between them. Germline V CDR1 and CDR2: MDHEN, SYDVKM. The CDR3 extends over 15 amino acids. The CDR3 DNA sequence: TGTGCCAGCTCCTTTGGTGACAGGAGTAATTCACCCCTCCACTTT. Amino acids: CASSFGDRSNSPLHF.

This clone occurred a few times. V and J are TRBV28 and TRBJ2-7; unclear D gene. CDR3 length equals 13 residues. The germline V and J ends were trimmed by 6 bases and 8 bases, with 17 bases remaining between them. Germline loops: CDR1 MDHEN, CDR2 SYDVKM. CDR3 in amino acids: CASRAVLEGKQYF. The CDR3 DNA sequence: TGTGCCAGCAGGGCTGTACTTGAAGGGAAGCAGTACTTC.

Turning to this clone: This may arise from a read error, as a much more abundant clone is one base away. The CDR3 DNA reads TGTGCCAGCAGTGGGGTGTGGGGGGTGAGCAATCAGCCCCAGCATTTT. This translates into CASSGVWGVSNQPQHF. The chain uses TRBV2 and TRBJ1-5, with a tentative D call TRBD1 (5 bases). Trimming stripped 4 bases from V and 1 base from J, with 14 bases between. Germline values: CDR1 SNHLY, CDR2 FYNNEI. This CDR3 comprises 16 residues.

V and J are TRBV12-3 or TRBV12-4 and TRBJ2-1; 9 bases map to TRBD2. Trimming cost V 1 base and J 0 bases; bases outside gene matches: 10. The CDR3 spans 19 residues. The CDR3 DNA follows: TGTGCCAGCAGTTTAGATCGACGACTAGCGGAAAGCTCCTACAATGAGCAGTTCTTC. This sequence encodes CASSLDRRLAESSYNEQFF.

This clone came up many times. This chain connects TRBV5-6 to TRBJ1-2; 8 positions agree with TRBD1. The CDR3 extends over 14 amino acids. V lost 4 bases and J lost 8; bases outside the gene matches: 10. Germline CDR1 is SGHDT and CDR2 is YYEEEE. In DNA, the CDR3 is TGTGCCAGCAGCCTCCGCCCTGGACAGGGAGGCTACACCTTC. Amino acid sequence: CASSLRPGQGGYTF. The full variable domain, rest sourced from reference TRBV5-6 and TRBJ1-2, is DAGVTQSPTHLIKTRGQQVTLRCSPKSGHDTVSWYQQALGQGPQFIFQYYEEEERQRGNFPDRFSGHQFPNYSSELNVNALLLGDSALYLCASSLRPGQGGYTFGSGTRLTVV.

This clone is classed as medium-sized (0.01 to 0.1%). This chain joins TRBV7-8 and TRBJ1-1; perhaps TRBD1 as D (5 bases). The CDR3 spans 15 residues. CDR1 and CDR2 (germline): SGHVS, FQNEAQ. The V end was cut by 5 bases, the J end by 3 bases, with 16 bases between. The CDR3, as DNA: TGTGCCAGCAGCCCGGGGACGGCCGGGGACACTGAAGCTTTCTTT. Its translation: CASSPGTAGDTEAFF. The full variable domain, its missing parts supplied by reference TRBV7-8 and TRBJ1-1, is GAGVSQSPRYKVAKRGQDVALRCDPISGHVSLFWYQQALGQGPEFLTYFQNEAQLDKSGLPSDRFFAERPEGSVSTLKIQRTQQEDSAVYLCASSPGTAGDTEAFFGQGTRLTVV.

A note on this clone: At one end the junction does not follow the germline gene, possibly because of a read error. The chain links TRBV20-1 to TRBJ2-1; 11 nucleotides match TRBD2. Germline CDR1 is DFQATT and CDR2 is SNEGSKA (reference sequence). The length of the CDR3 is 17 residues. The CDR3 here is CSSRDAFLAGGYNEQFF. CDR3 bases: TGCAGTTCTAGAGACGCCTTTCTAGCGGGAGGTTACAATGAGCAGTTCTTC.

The chain has TRBV4-1 and TRBJ2-2; D might be TRBD2 (6 bases). The CDR3 extends over 16 amino acids. Germline V gives CDR1 MGHRA, CDR2 YSYEKL. The V gene lost 2 bases and the J gene lost 0 bases, with 10 bases spanning the gap. Here the CDR3 reads CASSQFGGTNTGELFF. The CDR3 nucleotides are TGCGCCAGCAGCCAATTCGGCGGGACGAACACCGGGGAGCTGTTTTTT.